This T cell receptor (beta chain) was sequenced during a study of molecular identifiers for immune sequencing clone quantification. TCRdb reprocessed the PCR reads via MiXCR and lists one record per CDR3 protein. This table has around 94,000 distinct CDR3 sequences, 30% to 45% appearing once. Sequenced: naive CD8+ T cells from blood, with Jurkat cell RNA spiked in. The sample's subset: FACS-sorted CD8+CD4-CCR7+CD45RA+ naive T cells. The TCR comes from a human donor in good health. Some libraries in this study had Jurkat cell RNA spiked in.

CDR3 in DNA: TGTGCCAGCAGTTTGACAAGGGCTACGCAGTATTTT. Its translation is CASSLTRATQYF. The chain has TRBV12-3 or TRBV12-4 and TRBJ2-3; D gene ambiguous. The CDR3 totals 12 residues. V was pared by 3 bases and J by 8 bases, with 9 bases between.